These 22 T cell receptor beta chains share one sample of origin, sequenced in a study of T cell repertoires and HLA-DP antigens. The data were produced by immunoSEQ multiplex PCR, yet TCRdb's version contains in-frame clones alone and is incomplete. The sample lists around 100,000 clones; over 90% were seen once. No antigen has been assigned to these receptors. Sequenced input: CD4+ T cells from PBMCs. The receptors derive from a woman aged 18-29 years in good health and CMV-seronegative.

The V call is TRBV27, the J call TRBJ1-2; D perhaps matches TRBD1 (5 bases). Germline V gene data show CDR1 as MNHEY and CDR2 as SMNVEV (reference sequence). This CDR3 region has 13 residues. V gave up 6 bases and J gave up 5 bases, with 13 bases separating them. The CDR3 region has the DNA TGTGCCAGCAGCCGGGACCCATATTATGGCTACACCTTC. As protein: CASSRDPYYGYTF.

V is TRBV7-9 and J is TRBJ2-7, with a weak D call TRBD2 (6 bases). The CDR3 length is 14 residues. V was cut by 5 bases and J by 7 bases, with 18 bases left in between. Germline V CDR1 and CDR2: SEHNR, FQNEAQ (reference sequence). Here the CDR3 reads CASSRPGLEWEQYF. The CDR3 nucleotides are TGTGCCAGCAGCCGACCGGGACTTGAGTGGGAGCAGTACTTC.

The V and J genes are TRBV10-3 and TRBJ2-6; no clear D gene. V gave up 0 bases and J gave up 3 bases, with 9 bases separating them. The CDR3 contains 16 residues. Germline CDR1 is ENHRY and CDR2 is SYGVKD. In DNA, the CDR3 is TGTGCCATCAGTGAGTCGAGCCCAAGTGGGGCCAACGTCCTGACTTTC. Encoded protein: CAISESSPSGANVLTF.

The genes are TRBV20-1 and TRBJ1-1; the D gene is possibly TRBD1 (6 bases). This CDR3 region has 8 residues. CDR1 and CDR2 (germline): DFQATT, SNEGSKA (reference sequence). Trimming pared 7 bases from V and 11 bases from J, leaving 8 bases between. The CDR3 coding sequence is TGCAGTGTGGGGGCGGCTTTCTTT. It translates to CSVGAAFF.

The chain is built from TRBV19 and TRBJ1-5, with a tentative D call TRBD1 (5 bases). This CDR3 contains 13 residues. Germline lookup yields CDR1 LNHDA and CDR2 SQIVND (reference sequence). V was clipped by 6 bases and J by 9 bases, with 15 bases between them. CDR3 bases: TGTGCCAGTAGCATACGGGGTGGGGGGCCCCAGCATTTT. This codes for CASSIRGGGPQHF.

This clone was observed a single time. This chain connects TRBV28 to TRBJ1-4, with 9 positions matching TRBD1. This CDR3 is 14 amino acids long. Germline V CDR1 and CDR2: MDHEN, SYDVKM. Germline trimming cut 6 bases from V and 8 bases from J; bases unmatched to any gene: 7. For the CDR3, the DNA is TGTGCCAGCAGAAGGGACAGGGAGATCGAAAAACTGTTTTTT. It translates to CASRRDREIEKLFF.

This sequence joins TRBV9 and TRBJ2-1; 9 nucleotides align to TRBD2. The V and J ends lost 0 bases and 6 bases, in that order; junction bases with no gene match: 7. The CDR3 length is 16 residues. From germline, CDR1 is SGDLS and CDR2 YYNGEE. CDR3 nucleotides: TGTGCCAGCAGCGTAGGGCTTAGCGGGGGACTCAATGAGCAGTTCTTC. It is translated as CASSVGLSGGLNEQFF.

V usage is TRBV28 and J usage is TRBJ1-4; 7 positions agree with TRBD1. Trimming cost V 2 bases and J 4 bases; bases outside gene matches: 4. The CDR3 runs to 15 residues. Germline assignment: CDR1 MDHEN and CDR2 SYDVKM. The CDR3 sequence: CASSLRQGRNEKLFF. CDR3 in DNA: TGTGCCAGCAGTTTACGACAGGGCCGTAATGAAAAACTGTTTTTT.

CDR3: CASLFAPYEQFF. CDR3 coding DNA: TGTGCCAGCCTTTTTGCGCCATATGAGCAGTTCTTC. The V call is TRBV2, the J call TRBJ2-1; D is undetermined. Germline assignment: CDR1 SNHLY and CDR2 FYNNEI. The V and J ends lost 8 bases and 8 bases respectively, with 13 bases between them. CDR3 size: 12 residues.

This clone was seen ten or more times. The chain uses TRBV19 and TRBJ2-6, with D tentatively TRBD1 or TRBD2 (6 bases each). The CDR3 has 14 amino acids. V was pared by 3 bases and J by 5 bases, with 8 bases between. The germline CDR1 and CDR2 sequences are LNHDA and SQIVND (reference sequence). CDR3 sequence reads: CASSMGGWANVLTF. The CDR3, as DNA: TGTGCCAGTAGTATGGGGGGCTGGGCCAACGTCCTGACTTTC.

The chain uses TRBV19 and TRBJ2-7; 11 bases are shared with TRBD2. J was trimmed by 2 bases and V by 6 bases; bases with no gene match: 3. Germline-derived CDR1 and CDR2 are LNHDA and SQIVND (reference sequence). The length of the CDR3 is 14 residues. For the CDR3, the DNA is TGTGCCAGTAGGGTAGCGGGAGGGGCCTACGAGCAGTACTTC. Protein product: CASRVAGGAYEQYF.

The chain joins TRBV7-6 to TRBJ2-3; D possibly corresponds to TRBD2 (6 bases). Germline assignment: CDR1 SGHVS and CDR2 FNYEAQ. The CDR3 length is 12 residues. V was cut by 11 bases and J by 4 bases, with 13 bases left in between. The CDR3 sequence: CASGGPSDTQYF. CDR3 DNA: TGTGCCTCCGGAGGGCCATCAGATACGCAGTATTTT.

V gene TRBV18 combines with J gene TRBJ2-7; TRBD1 matches 7 bases. The CDR3 spans 15 residues. From germline, CDR1 is KGHSH and CDR2 LQKENI. After removal of 3 bases from V and 0 bases from J, the junction contained 5 bases not matched to a gene. The CDR3 loop is CASSPGTVGSYEQYF. DNA of the CDR3: TGTGCCAGCTCACCGGGGACAGTTGGCTCCTACGAGCAGTACTTC.

The chain is built from TRBV6-4 and TRBJ2-1; 8 nucleotides line up with TRBD2. The length of the CDR3 is 16 residues. The V gene's germline CDR1 is MRHNA and CDR2 SNTAGT. V dropped 2 bases and J dropped 7; count of bases not matched to a gene: 10. The CDR3 DNA sequence: TGTGCCAGCAGTGACGGTCCGGGACTAGGCATTAATGAGCAGTTCTTC. Residues: CASSDGPGLGINEQFF.

The chain links TRBV11-2 to TRBJ2-1; 7 bases line up with TRBD2. CDR1 and CDR2 (germline): SGHAT, FQNNGV. The CDR3 consists of 15 residues. Trimming at V came to 5 bases and at J to 8 bases, leaving 12 bases not matched to a gene. CDR3 protein: CASSPISGPRDEQFF. Written as DNA, the CDR3 is TGTGCCAGCAGCCCAATTAGCGGGCCGAGGGATGAGCAGTTCTTC. The full variable domain, in which reference TRBV11-2 and TRBJ2-1 provide the parts outside the CDR3, is EAGVAQSPRYKIIEKRQSVAFWCNPISGHATLYWYQQILGQGPKLLIQFQNNGVVDDSQLPKDRFSAERLKGVDSTLKIQPAKLEDSAVYLCASSPISGPRDEQFFGPGTRLTVL.

V is TRBV15 and J is TRBJ2-1; D possibly corresponds to TRBD2 (6 bases). Germline V gene data show CDR1 as LNHNV and CDR2 as YYDKDF (reference sequence). This CDR3 comprises 12 residues. Deletions cut 2 bases from V and 15 bases from J, with 14 bases between. DNA for the CDR3: TGTGCCACCAGCAGACTCCGGGAGTCGCCGTTCTTC. It encodes CATSRLRESPFF. Drawing the rest from reference TRBV15 and TRBJ2-1, the complete variable domain is DAMVIQNPRYQVTQFGKPVTLSCSQTLNHNVMYWYQQKSSQAPKLLFHYYDKDFNNEADTPDNFQSRRPNTSFCFLDIRSPGLGDTAMYLCATSRLRESPFFGPGTRLTVL.

This chain links TRBV2 with TRBJ2-5; TRBD2 is a possible D gene (5 bases). V was pared by 6 bases and J by 2 bases, with 13 bases between. CDR1 is SNHLY, CDR2 FYNNEI, per germline. This CDR3 is 14 amino acids long. DNA for the CDR3: TGTGCCAGCAGCAAGCGGACTGATCAAGAGACCCAGTACTTC. Amino acids: CASSKRTDQETQYF.

This clone was counted once. The chain employs TRBV11-2 and TRBJ2-7; TRBD2 matches 15 bases. V was clipped by 5 bases and J by 4 bases; unmatched bases: 6. Germline V CDR1 and CDR2: SGHAT, FQNNGV. CDR3 size: 16 residues. CDR3 loop: CASSPRTSGRVYEQYF. CDR3 DNA: TGTGCCAGCAGCCCGAGGACTAGCGGGAGGGTGTACGAGCAGTACTTC. The whole variable domain, remainder taken from reference TRBV11-2 and TRBJ2-7, is EAGVAQSPRYKIIEKRQSVAFWCNPISGHATLYWYQQILGQGPKLLIQFQNNGVVDDSQLPKDRFSAERLKGVDSTLKIQPAKLEDSAVYLCASSPRTSGRVYEQYFGPGTRLTVT.

This chain joins TRBV7-3 and TRBJ2-1; 10 nucleotides agree with TRBD2. J gave up 8 bases and V 4 bases, and 8 bases lay outside the gene matches. The CDR3 loop spans 15 amino acids. Germline V gene sequence: CDR1 SGHTA, CDR2 FQGTGA. The DNA for the CDR3 is TGTGCCAGCAGCTCGACTAGCGGGTCTTGGGATGAGCAGTTCTTC. Its protein is CASSSTSGSWDEQFF.

V and J are TRBV25-1 and TRBJ2-1, with D perhaps TRBD1 (6 bases). Trimming cost V 1 base and J 5 bases, with 18 bases left between them. Germline V gene sequence: CDR1 MGHDK, CDR2 SYGVNS. The CDR3 runs 17 residues. The CDR3 nucleotides are TGTGCCAGCAGTGAATGGGCGACAGGAAGGAGCGACAATGAGCAGTTCTTC. Protein product: CASSEWATGRSDNEQFF.

The V call is TRBV28, the J call TRBJ1-1; tentatively, D is TRBD1 (5 bases). Germline CDR1 reads MDHEN; CDR2 reads SYDVKM. Deletions cut 5 bases from V and 10 bases from J, with 14 bases between. The CDR3 sequence is 12 residues long. The CDR3 loop reads CASSTGARGAFF. CDR3 nucleotides: TGTGCCAGCAGTACCGGGGCCCGGGGAGCTTTCTTT.

This chain links TRBV28 with TRBJ1-5, with TRBD1 matching over 8 bases. Germline lookup yields CDR1 MDHEN and CDR2 SYDVKM. V was pared by 6 bases and J by 2 bases, with 6 bases of the junction left unmatched. The CDR3 covers 15 residues. CDR3 sequence: CASSLQGVGNQPQHF. The CDR3 region has the DNA TGTGCCAGCAGCCTACAGGGGGTCGGCAATCAGCCCCAGCATTTT.